This T cell receptor (beta chain) was captured in a study of beta chain features in type 1 diabetes. Expressed TCRB transcripts got sequenced, as all isolated RNA was reverse transcribed. Libraries were prepared by immunoSEQ multiplex PCR; TCRdb keeps only in-frame clonotypes and omits some of them. The repertoire holds 300,000 to 350,000 clones, with 6.5% to 10% as singletons. Over 95% purity was reached by all sorted populations. The sequenced sample consisted of central memory CD4+ T cells from blood. The sequence came from a woman aged 18-30 years in good health.

DNA of the CDR3: TGTGCCAGCAGCTCCGAGATTAACTACGAGCAGTACTTC. Protein sequence: CASSSEINYEQYF. The chain combines TRBV25-1 with TRBJ2-7; D unclear. The CDR3 runs 13 residues. V was cut by 6 bases and J by 3 bases, with 12 bases left in between. Per germline, CDR1 MGHDK and CDR2 SYGVNS.